This is a list of T cell receptor beta chains from one sample in a study of cytomegalovirus exposure and HLA in healthy donors. Method: immunoSEQ multiplex PCR; TCRdb's copy keeps in-frame clones and lacks some. The data show approximately 150,000 clones, with approximately 72% seen just once and 2% to 2.5% held by the top ten. The sequencing sample was made of PBMCs. The receptor set was obtained from a man aged 40-49 years in good health and CMV-seronegative. Each CDR3 is given with its conserved first and last residue. Fields, in order: CDR3 DNA, CDR3 protein, V gene, D gene, clone size, J gene. D genes are given only for firm matches. Expanded clones are given a class, and other clones once, few, many or no size at all.

CDR3 DNA: TGTGCCAGCAGTCAGTTCAGGAACCTTGAAGCTTTCTTT
CDR3 protein: CASSQFRNLEAFF
V gene: TRBV2
D gene: .
clone size: few
J gene: TRBJ1-1

CDR3 DNA: TGTGCCTCGAGTCTGTATAATAATGAAAAACTGTTTTTT
CDR3 protein: CASSLYNNEKLFF
V gene: TRBV30
D gene: .
clone size: .
J gene: TRBJ1-4

CDR3 DNA: TGTGCCAGCACGAACCAACAGGGTAGCAATCAGCCCCAGCATTTT
CDR3 protein: CASTNQQGSNQPQHF
V gene: TRBV6-6
D gene: .
clone size: .
J gene: TRBJ1-5

CDR3 DNA: TGTGCCATCAGTGAGTCAAGGACAGAAAATTCACCCCTCCACTTT
CDR3 protein: CAISESRTENSPLHF
V gene: TRBV10-3
D gene: .
clone size: .
J gene: TRBJ1-6

CDR3 DNA: TGTGCCAGCAGCCTACGGACAGGATCCTACGAGCAGTACTTC
CDR3 protein: CASSLRTGSYEQYF
V gene: TRBV5-4
D gene: TRBD1
clone size: .
J gene: TRBJ2-7

CDR3 DNA: TGTGCCAGCAGCACACAGAATTCCTACGAGCAGTACTTC
CDR3 protein: CASSTQNSYEQYF
V gene: TRBV7-6
D gene: .
clone size: few
J gene: TRBJ2-7

CDR3 DNA: TGTGCCAGCAGCCTTACGGGTTCGATAAAATACGAGCAGTACTTC
CDR3 protein: CASSLTGSIKYEQYF
V gene: TRBV5-6
D gene: .
clone size: .
J gene: TRBJ2-7

CDR3 DNA: TGTGCCAGCAGCCAAGATGGCGCCCGGAGGGCTAATGAAAAACTGTTTTTT
CDR3 protein: CASSQDGARRANEKLFF
V gene: TRBV4-2
D gene: .
clone size: .
J gene: TRBJ1-4

CDR3 DNA: TGTGCCAGCAGCTCAAAAGATATCTCGGGGACTTACGGGCAGTACTTC
CDR3 protein: CASSSKDISGTYGQYF
V gene: TRBV7-2
D gene: .
clone size: .
J gene: TRBJ2-7

CDR3 DNA: TGCAGCGTTGATCGGGGGGCCGTAGATACGCAGTATTTT
CDR3 protein: CSVDRGAVDTQYF
V gene: TRBV29-1
D gene: .
clone size: .
J gene: TRBJ2-3

CDR3 DNA: TGTGCCAGCAGTTTCTCCGTGGGCACCCGCACAGATACGCAGTATTTT
CDR3 protein: CASSFSVGTRTDTQYF
V gene: TRBV28
D gene: .
clone size: .
J gene: TRBJ2-3

CDR3 DNA: TGTGCCAGCACCCCAGGGGAAACTGAAGCTTTCTTT
CDR3 protein: CASTPGETEAFF
V gene: TRBV2
D gene: .
clone size: .
J gene: TRBJ1-1

CDR3 DNA: TGTGCCAGCAGCGTCTTAGACAGGGACCCCTACGAGCAGTACTTC
CDR3 protein: CASSVLDRDPYEQYF
V gene: TRBV5-4
D gene: TRBD1
clone size: .
J gene: TRBJ2-7

CDR3 DNA: TGCGCCAGCAGCTTGCTCAGATTGAACACTGAAGCTTTCTTT
CDR3 protein: CASSLLRLNTEAFF
V gene: TRBV5-1
D gene: .
clone size: .
J gene: TRBJ1-1

CDR3 DNA: TGCGCCAGCGGGGGGAACTATGGCTACACCTTC
CDR3 protein: CASGGNYGYTF
V gene: TRBV4-1
D gene: .
clone size: .
J gene: TRBJ1-2

CDR3 DNA: TGCGCCAGCAGCGGGGGGGCGAAACCCCGCTCCTACAATGAGCAGTTCTTC
CDR3 protein: CASSGGAKPRSYNEQFF
V gene: TRBV5-1
D gene: .
clone size: .
J gene: TRBJ2-1

CDR3 DNA: TGTGCCAGCAAGATCTCCGCCCAGACGCAGTATTTT
CDR3 protein: CASKISAQTQYF
V gene: TRBV28
D gene: .
clone size: .
J gene: TRBJ2-3

CDR3 DNA: TGTGCCAGCAGCTTACAGGACTATGGCTACACCTTC
CDR3 protein: CASSLQDYGYTF
V gene: TRBV7-9
D gene: .
clone size: .
J gene: TRBJ1-2

CDR3 DNA: TGTGCCAGCAGTGGGCCTTCTGGGGCCAACGTCCTGACTTTC
CDR3 protein: CASSGPSGANVLTF
V gene: TRBV6-5
D gene: .
clone size: .
J gene: TRBJ2-6